Below are 27 T cell receptor beta chains sequenced from a single sample in a study of T-cell memory formation after mild COVID-19 (dated by TCRdb to the early 2020s). Receptor libraries were prepared by 5' RACE. These reads were obtained on an Illumina NovaSeq 6000. TCRdb ran its own pipeline on the public reads, namely fastp trimming at Q25 and MiXCR clone calling, and kept in-frame beta chains. Records with the same CDR3 protein are collapsed into one entry carrying the most frequent genes and DNA. The sample has some 350,000 distinct CDR3 sequences on record, 10% to 15% of them singletons. Together, the top ten hold 20% to 25% of the sample. The sequenced material came from PBMCs or a T cell subset sorted from them (not recorded which). These receptors were obtained from a man aged 18-30 years who had mild COVID-19 (a few samples of this study predate the infection). The sample titles of this study are shuffled in the database, so cell type and time point are left out; the donor was told from shared clones.

This chain joins TRBV6-5 and TRBJ1-2; the D gene is possibly TRBD1 (5 bases). V shed 4 bases and J shed 6 bases, with 12 bases lying between them. From germline, CDR1 is MNHEY and CDR2 SVGAGI. The CDR3 spans 13 residues. The CDR3 region is CASSSRVLDGYTF. Written as DNA, the CDR3 is TGTGCCAGCAGTTCCAGGGTCCTCGATGGCTACACCTTC.

This clonotype was picked up a small number of times. The chain has TRBV5-1 and TRBJ2-3, with D perhaps matching TRBD2 (6 bases). The germline V gene encodes CDR1 SGHRS and CDR2 YFSETQ. This CDR3 comprises 17 residues. V was clipped by 3 bases and J by 0 bases, with 17 bases between them. The CDR3 here is CASSSNEPGTSTDTQYF. The CDR3 DNA reads TGCGCCAGCAGCTCCAACGAGCCCGGGACTAGCACAGATACGCAGTATTTT.

The chain joins TRBV4-1 to TRBJ1-6, with TRBD1 as a possible D gene (5 bases). The CDR3 is 17 residues long. Germline V lookup: CDR1 MGHRA, CDR2 YSYEKL. Trimming left V 0 bases short and J 13 bases short, with 22 bases between. CDR3: CASSQEVGRLGGFPLHF. The CDR3 coding sequence is TGCGCCAGCAGCCAAGAGGTTGGCAGACTTGGGGGATTTCCCCTCCACTTT.

This chain connects TRBV19 to TRBJ2-7; tentative D call: TRBD2 (6 bases). Trimming stripped 9 bases from V and 7 bases from J, with 13 bases between. CDR3 size: 11 residues. Per the germline V gene, CDR1 is LNHDA and CDR2 is SQIVND (reference sequence). CDR3 residues: CASRRGGEQYF. Here the CDR3 DNA reads TGTGCCAGCAGGAGGGGAGGAGAGCAGTACTTC.

This clonotype was observed a few times. This sequence joins TRBV24-1 and TRBJ2-3, with D hard to call. Trimming stripped 3 bases from V and 2 bases from J, with 5 bases between. This CDR3 spans 13 amino acids. From germline, CDR1 is KGHDR and CDR2 SFDVKD. The CDR3 DNA follows: TGTGCCACCAGTGATCCCTACACAGATACGCAGTATTTT. Translation gives CATSDPYTDTQYF.

This clonotype has more than one count but fewer than ten. The rearrangement uses TRBV7-2 and TRBJ2-1, with a possible D match to TRBD1 (6 bases). The CDR3 runs to 14 residues. The germline V gene has CDR1 SGHTA and CDR2 FQGNSA. The germline V and J ends were trimmed by 4 bases and 1 base, with 8 bases remaining between them. CDR3 protein: CASSSDRSYNEQFF. The CDR3 DNA reads as TGTGCCAGCAGCTCGGACAGATCCTACAATGAGCAGTTCTTC. The full variable domain, completed using reference TRBV7-2 and TRBJ2-1, is GAGVSQSPSNKVTEKGKDVELRCDPISGHTALYWYRQSLGQGLEFLIYFQGNSAPDKSGLPSDRFSAERTGGSVSTLTIQRTQQEDSAVYLCASSSDRSYNEQFFGPGTRLTVL.

This clonotype has a count of ten or more. The chain uses TRBV12-5 and TRBJ2-5, with 10 bases matching TRBD2. CDR1 is LGHNT and CDR2 is FRNRAP in the germline V gene. The J segment lost 5 bases and the V segment lost 5 bases, leaving 2 bases of the junction unmatched. The CDR3 extends over 13 amino acids. This chain's CDR3 is CASGRGLAETQYF. CDR3 DNA sequence: TGTGCTAGTGGTCGGGGACTAGCGGAGACCCAGTACTTC.

The chain recombines TRBV3-1 with TRBJ1-2; D unclear. The V and J ends lost 5 bases and 2 bases respectively, with 12 bases between them. The CDR3 length is 14 residues. Germline lookup yields CDR1 LGHDT and CDR2 YNNKEL (reference sequence). The CDR3 is CASSSPRGNYGYTF. The CDR3 region has the DNA TGTGCCAGCAGCTCCCCGAGAGGAAACTATGGCTACACCTTC.

In regard to this clonotype: The junction departs from the called germline gene at one end, perhaps through a read error. V usage is TRBV6-5 and J usage is TRBJ1-1; 11 bases align to TRBD1. This CDR3 has 13 amino acids. The germline gives CDR1 MNHEY, CDR2 SVGAGI. In nucleotides, the CDR3 is TGTGCCAGCAGTTACGGACAGGGGGCTGACGCTTTCTTT. It codes for CASSYGQGADAFF.

This clonotype was detected a few times. The chain recombines TRBV9 with TRBJ1-3, with D tentatively TRBD1 (5 bases). The CDR3 contains 16 residues. V was pared by 4 bases and J by 0 bases, with 14 bases between. The germline gives CDR1 SGDLS, CDR2 YYNGEE. This CDR3 reads CASSPIDSFSGNTIYF. CDR3 in DNA: TGTGCCAGCAGCCCCATCGACAGCTTCTCTGGAAACACCATATATTTT. Full variable domain (outside the CDR3, taken from reference TRBV9 and TRBJ1-3): DSGVTQTPKHLITATGQRVTLRCSPRSGDLSVYWYQQSLDQGLQFLIQYYNGEERAKGNILERFSAQQFPDLHSELNLSSLELGDSALYFCASSPIDSFSGNTIYFGEGSWLTVV.

This clonotype was counted between two and nine times. This sequence joins TRBV6-2 or TRBV6-3 and TRBJ2-2; the D gene is possibly TRBD1 (6 bases). V was trimmed by 3 bases and J by 6 bases, leaving 14 bases between them. There are 15 residues in the CDR3. Germline values: CDR1 MNHEY, CDR2 SVGEGT. CDR3 bases: TGTGCCAGCAGTTATGGGCAGGGGATCTCCGGGGAGCTGTTTTTT. Translating gives CASSYGQGISGELFF.

The V and J genes are TRBV20-1 and TRBJ1-4; D gene uncertain. Trimming took off 2 bases at V and 3 bases at J, with 10 bases between the two ends. The CDR3 spans 14 residues. CDR1 is DFQATT, CDR2 SNEGSKA, per germline (reference sequence). The chain's CDR3 is CSARKVAANEKLFF. The CDR3, as DNA: TGCAGTGCTAGAAAGGTCGCGGCTAATGAAAAACTGTTTTTT.

The chain carries TRBV3-1 and TRBJ2-7; no clear D. CDR1 LGHDT and CDR2 YNNKEL come from the germline V gene (reference sequence). Trimming shortened V by 1 base and J by 4 bases, and 11 bases separated the two germline ends. CDR3 length: 14 amino acids. The CDR3 bases are TGTGCCAGCAGCCAAGGTCTGTACGGATACGAGCAGTACTTC. This encodes CASSQGLYGYEQYF.

This clonotype was counted a few times. The CDR3 here is CSARGPSSYNEQFF. CDR3 nucleotide sequence: TGCAGTGCTAGAGGTCCAAGCTCCTACAATGAGCAGTTCTTC. This rearrangement joins TRBV20-1 to TRBJ2-1; no definite D call. The CDR3 spans 14 residues. The germline V and J ends were trimmed by 1 base and 0 bases, with 7 bases remaining between them. The germline CDR1 and CDR2 sequences are DFQATT and SNEGSKA (reference sequence).

The count of this clonotype is one. The DNA for the CDR3 is TGTGCCAGCAGTAGCCGGAGCTATGGCTACACCTTC. Protein product: CASSSRSYGYTF. The chain carries TRBV6-2 or TRBV6-3 and TRBJ1-2; D remains ambiguous. Per the germline V gene, CDR1 is MNHEY and CDR2 is SVGEGT. CDR3 length: 12 amino acids. Trimming cost V 5 bases and J 4 bases, with 8 bases left between them.

This chain connects TRBV9 to TRBJ1-2; possible D gene TRBD1, 6 bases. V shed 4 bases and J shed 7 bases, with 11 bases lying between them. CDR3 length equals 12 residues. The germline V gene encodes CDR1 SGDLS and CDR2 YYNGEE. The CDR3 sequence is CASSRDTRGYTF. In nucleotides, the CDR3 is TGTGCCAGCAGCAGGGACACCCGTGGCTACACCTTC.

The genes are TRBV20-1 and TRBJ2-1, with 11 bases aligning to TRBD2. V lost 3 bases and J lost 4; bases outside the gene matches: 11. The germline gives CDR1 DFQATT, CDR2 SNEGSKA (reference sequence). This CDR3 comprises 17 residues. CDR3 protein: CSASGTSGWARYNEQFF. For the CDR3, the DNA is TGCAGTGCTAGTGGGACTAGCGGATGGGCTAGGTACAATGAGCAGTTCTTC.

J is TRBJ2-1 and V is TRBV7-9; 15 bases map to TRBD2. Germline CDR1 reads SEHNR; CDR2 reads FQNEAQ (reference sequence). The V segment lost 4 bases and the J segment 5 bases; nucleotides outside the gene matches: 3. The CDR3 extends over 16 amino acids. In DNA form, the CDR3 reads TGTGCCAGCAGCTCCCGGACTAGCGGGGGGGACAATGAGCAGTTCTTC. Protein: CASSSRTSGGDNEQFF. Together with reference TRBV7-9 and TRBJ2-1, the CDR3 gives the full variable domain: DTGVSQNPRHKITKRGQNVTFRCDPISEHNRLYWYRQTLGQGPEFLTYFQNEAQLEKSRLLSDRFSAERPKGSFSTLEIQRTEQGDSAMYLCASSSRTSGGDNEQFFGPGTRLTVL.

This clonotype was seen just once. The chain recombines TRBV7-2 with TRBJ2-5; 7 bases line up with TRBD1. Germline trimming cut 4 bases from V and 5 bases from J; bases unmatched to any gene: 13. The CDR3 spans 16 residues. The germline gives CDR1 SGHTA, CDR2 FQGNSA. The CDR3, as DNA: TGTGCCAGCAGCTCCGGGACAGCCCTAGGGGGCGAGACCCAGTACTTC. Its protein product is CASSSGTALGGETQYF.

This clonotype was observed many times. The chain is built from TRBV14 and TRBJ2-7; D ambiguous. Deletions cut 0 bases from V and 0 bases from J, with 12 bases between. This CDR3 has 16 amino acids. The germline gives CDR1 SGHDN, CDR2 FVKESK. This CDR3 is CASSQDPRYSSYEQYF. DNA for the CDR3: TGTGCCAGCAGCCAAGATCCCCGATATTCCTCCTACGAGCAGTACTTC.

The chain joins TRBV6-1 to TRBJ1-4, with a weak D call TRBD1 (5 bases). V lost 10 bases and J 8 bases, leaving 17 bases between the germline ends. This CDR3 has 13 residues. Germline-derived CDR1 and CDR2 are MNHNS and SASEGT. The CDR3 bases are TGTGCCACCCAGGCACACCGGGGGGAAAAACTGTTTTTT. This gives the protein CATQAHRGEKLFF.

The chain has TRBV28 and TRBJ2-6, with 8 bases identical to TRBD1. Germline V CDR1 and CDR2: MDHEN, SYDVKM. CDR3 length: 17 residues. Losses at the gene ends were 10 bases for V and 0 bases for J; bases not matched to a gene: 11. The CDR3 DNA reads as TGTGCCATAGGAGTGGGACAGGCGAGCTCTGGGGCCAACGTCCTGACTTTC. Encoded protein: CAIGVGQASSGANVLTF.

A few counts support this clonotype. The chain employs TRBV21-1 and TRBJ2-1; the table gives TRBD2 as D, unverified against the DNA. TRBV21-1 is an annotated pseudogene. The CDR3 covers 16 residues. The DNA for the CDR3 is TGTGCCAGCAGCTACCGACTAGCGGGCGCCTACAATGAGCAGTTCTTC. Its translation is CASSYRLAGAYNEQFF.

This clonotype was counted between two and nine times. This sequence joins TRBV4-3 and TRBJ1-1, with D unclear. Trimming removed 2 bases at V and 2 bases at J, with 9 bases between. The CDR3 loop spans 14 amino acids. Germline values: CDR1 LGHNA, CDR2 YSLEER. CDR3 nucleotides: TGCGCCAGCAGCCAACCTTGGTCTAACACTGAAGCTTTCTTT. Residues: CASSQPWSNTEAFF.

The rearrangement uses TRBV29-1 and TRBJ2-7; 8 bases are shared with TRBD1. Germline lookup yields CDR1 SQVTM and CDR2 ANQGSEA. Losses at the gene ends were 1 base for V and 2 bases for J; bases not matched to a gene: 4. This CDR3 is 14 amino acids long. The CDR3 sequence is CSVEGAGGPYEQYF. CDR3 coding DNA: TGCAGCGTTGAAGGAGCAGGGGGCCCCTACGAGCAGTACTTC.

The genes are TRBV7-9 and TRBJ2-3, with 8 bases matching TRBD1. The V gene's germline CDR1 is SEHNR and CDR2 FQNEAQ (reference sequence). V shed 5 bases, J shed 2 bases, and the junction held 6 bases outside the gene matches. This CDR3 contains 15 residues. CDR3 sequence (DNA): TGTGCCAGCAGCCAACCGACAGGGGTCACAGATACGCAGTATTTT. Protein: CASSQPTGVTDTQYF.

The chain joins TRBV4-1 to TRBJ2-7; 9 nucleotides align to TRBD1. The length of the CDR3 is 14 residues. V was pared by 4 bases and J by 5 bases, with 6 bases of the junction left unmatched. Germline values: CDR1 MGHRA, CDR2 YSYEKL. CDR3 residues: CASSPGTGWDEQYF. DNA for the CDR3: TGCGCCAGCAGCCCCGGGACAGGGTGGGACGAGCAGTACTTC.